The clone carrying this TCR beta chain was observed a handful of times. Its antigen is unknown. V shed 5 bases and J 1 base; nucleotides not matched to a gene: 2. The CDR3 has 14 amino acids. Germline lookup yields CDR1 KGHDR and CDR2 SFDVKD. The entry originates in a study of response to subunit inactivated influenza vaccine. Overall study findings and caveats: Authors suggested each seasonal influenza vaccination recruits few new T cells.

MiXCR was run by TCRdb on the RT-PCR reads, yielding one entry per CDR3 protein. The data contain hundreds of thousands of distinct CDR3 sequences, 16% of them singletons. This rearrangement joins TRBV24-1 to TRBJ2-5; 8 nucleotides align to TRBD1. The specimen was CD4+ T cells sorted from PBMCs, collected less than 25 months after vaccination. The receptor was derived from a man between 50 and 69 years old who received an inactivated influenza vaccine. Here the CDR3 DNA reads TGTGCCACCAGTGCCCAGGGGGCCCAAGAGACCCAGTACTTC. Translation gives CATSAQGAQETQYF.